This note documents a single TCR beta chain sequence. The antigen remains unidentified. The analysis combined second doses at about 4 or about 12 weeks. The data stem from a study of T cell responses to AZD1222 COVID-19 vaccine. Overall study results and limits: CD4 TCRs linked to vaccination spanned spike, dominating at 160-218 and 743-854. Clonal diversity may have been underestimated, and the donors were mostly white British, with more females than males.

This table comes from immunoSEQ multiplex PCR, and its TCRdb copy is limited to in-frame clones, with some not included. The data contain 170,000 or so clones, around 90% of them singletons. The V gene end was trimmed by 5 bases and the J gene end by 9 bases; junction bases not matched to a gene: 15. Germline loops: CDR1 MNHEY, CDR2 SVGAGI. CDR3 size: 15 residues. Sequencing used peripheral blood, obtained 28 days after the second AZD1222 dose. This receptor was obtained from an adult who received the AZD1222 COVID-19 vaccine. The chain links TRBV6-5 to TRBJ1-1; TRBD1 matches 7 bases. CDR3 nucleotides: TGTGCCAGCAGTCCCGTAGGAGGGGGCTTAACTCAAGCTTTCTTT. It encodes CASSPVGGGLTQAFF.